The rows below give T cell receptor beta chains drawn from one sample of a study of T-cell memory formation after mild COVID-19. TCRdb reprocessed the 5' RACE reads with MiXCR, giving one entry per CDR3 protein. The table records about 430,000 distinct CDR3 sequences, more than 20% of them present only once. Sequencing was carried out using PBMCs or a T cell subset sorted from them (not recorded which). Receptors were obtained from an adult woman who had mild COVID-19 (a few samples of this study predate the infection). Cell type and time point are not known. CDR3s include the opening cysteine and the closing phenylalanine or tryptophan. A D gene is named only where the DNA matches it firmly. Part of the rows lack a size; the others show once, few, many or a class for expanded clones.

j_gene,v_gene,abundance,d_gene,CDR3nt,CDR3aa
TRBJ1-1,TRBV20-1,few,TRBD1,TGCAGTGCTAGAAAGGGGGCAGCGAACACTGAAGCTTTCTTT,CSARKGAANTEAFF
TRBJ2-3,TRBV4-1,-,-,TGCGCCAGCAGCCGGGGCTATGGAGACACAGATACGCAGTATTTT,CASSRGYGDTDTQYF
TRBJ2-2,TRBV7-2,-,-,TGTGCCAGCAGCTTAGTCCAGCGCGCCGGGGAGCTGTTTTTT,CASSLVQRAGELFF
TRBJ2-2,TRBV29-1,few,-,TGCAGCGGTTTGATGGGTGCGGGGCCCGACACCGGGGAGCTGTTTTTT,CSGLMGAGPDTGELFF
TRBJ1-2,TRBV7-9,-,-,TGTGCCAGCAGCTTCGCGGAGCGACCGAACTATGGCTACACCTTC,CASSFAERPNYGYTF
TRBJ2-2,TRBV24-1,few,-,TGTGCCACCAGGAAGGCCGACGGAAACACCGGGGAGCTGTTTTTT,CATRKADGNTGELFF
TRBJ2-5,TRBV7-2,-,TRBD2,TGTGCCAGCAGTTTAACCGGGACTAGCTCGGAGACCCAGTACTTC,CASSLTGTSSETQYF
TRBJ2-4,TRBV6-1,-,-,TGTGCCAGCAGTAACACCAGGGATGTAGCCAAAAACATTCAGTACTTC,CASSNTRDVAKNIQYF
TRBJ1-2,TRBV4-2,few,-,TGTGCCAGCAGGCCTCCAGAGGGTAGCTATGGCTACACCTTC,CASRPPEGSYGYTF
TRBJ2-7,TRBV11-2,-,-,TGTGCCAGCAGCTTAACGACAAATCAAAACGAGCAGTACTTC,CASSLTTNQNEQYF
TRBJ2-3,TRBV7-2,-,-,TGTGCCAGCAGCCCTTTAGCGAGGGGAGATACGCAGTATTTT,CASSPLARGDTQYF
TRBJ2-1,TRBV4-1,few,TRBD1,TGCGCCAGCAGCCAAGTAAGGGGACAGGGGGGCTTCAATGAGCAGTTCTTC,CASSQVRGQGGFNEQFF
TRBJ1-1,TRBV14,-,TRBD1,TGTGCCAGCAGCCGCCTACAGGGGATTATGAACACTGAAGCTTTCTTT,CASSRLQGIMNTEAFF
TRBJ1-1,TRBV20-1,-,-,TGCAGTGCTAGAGATCGGGGGCATGGCGCTGAAGCTTTCTTT,CSARDRGHGAEAFF
TRBJ2-1,TRBV4-3,few,TRBD2,TGCGCCAGCAGCCCGGGACTAGCGGGAGGGCGTAATGAGCAGTTCTTC,CASSPGLAGGRNEQFF
TRBJ2-2,TRBV12-5,-,TRBD1,TGTGCTAGTGGTCGGGACAGAAACACCGGGGAGCTGTTTTTT,CASGRDRNTGELFF
TRBJ1-3,TRBV29-1,-,TRBD1,TGCAGCGTTGTCGGGACAGAAGTCGATATAGACACCATATATTTT,CSVVGTEVDIDTIYF
TRBJ1-4,TRBV20-1,-,TRBD1,TGCAGTGCTACTCAGGGGGGTCCTGGAAAACTGTTTTTT,CSATQGGPGKLFF
TRBJ2-3,TRBV18,-,TRBD2,TGTGCCAGCTCACCAAGGAAGCGCGTTAGCGGGAGTTGGGCAGATACGCAGTATTTT,CASSPRKRVSGSWADTQYF
TRBJ2-1,TRBV5-1,-,-,TGCGCCAGCAGCTTTGGTGACAGCTTGGCCAATGAGCAGTTCTTC,CASSFGDSLANEQFF
TRBJ1-2,TRBV4-2,-,-,TGTGCCAGCAGCCAAGATAGGGCAGACTCCGCTAACTATGGCTACACCTTC,CASSQDRADSANYGYTF
TRBJ1-1,TRBV15,-,-,TGTGCCACCAGCAGGTACCAGGCGGTAGGCGAAGCTTTCTTT,CATSRYQAVGEAFF
TRBJ1-1,TRBV7-9,few,-,TGTGCCAGCAGCTTAGACCGGAGTTGGCACACTGAAGCTTTCTTT,CASSLDRSWHTEAFF
TRBJ2-7,TRBV10-3,-,TRBD2,TGTGCCATCAGTGACCCGCCCGGGACTAGCGGCTACGAGCAGTACTTC,CAISDPPGTSGYEQYF
TRBJ2-7,TRBV6-2/TRBV6-3,-,TRBD2,TGTGCCAGCAGTTACGGGACTAGCGCCTACGAGCAGTACTTC,CASSYGTSAYEQYF
TRBJ2-7,TRBV24-1,few,-,TGTGCCACCAGCCGGGGGAGAGGGTACGAGCAGTACTTC,CATSRGRGYEQYF
TRBJ2-5,TRBV5-1,many,-,TGCGCCAGCAGCTCCCCGGGTGAAGAGACCCAGTACTTC,CASSSPGEETQYF
TRBJ2-1,TRBV27,-,TRBD1,TGTGCCAGCAGAAGGGACAGTCAGGGCAATGAGCAGTTCTTC,CASRRDSQGNEQFF
TRBJ2-7,TRBV18,-,-,TGTGCCAGCTCCCTACAAACAGGGGAGGCCTACGAGCAGTACTTC,CASSLQTGEAYEQYF
TRBJ2-1,TRBV12-3/TRBV12-4,few,TRBD2,TGTGCCAGCAGTTCAGCGGGAGAAAGCCCTGAGCAGTTCTTC,CASSSAGESPEQFF
TRBJ2-1,TRBV24-1,-,-,TGTGCCACCAGTGATTGGCCGGGACAAGGCAATGAGCAGTTCTTC,CATSDWPGQGNEQFF
TRBJ1-1,TRBV6-5,-,-,TGTGCCAGCAGTTACTCGATTGGCACTGAAGCTTTCTTT,CASSYSIGTEAFF
TRBJ2-3,TRBV7-2,-,TRBD2,TGTGCCAGCAGCTTAGGGGCCGCGGGAGGTGGGACAGATACGCAGTATTTT,CASSLGAAGGGTDTQYF
TRBJ1-2,TRBV5-5,-,-,TGTGCCAGCAGCAATCCGGGTTTCGGGGACTATGGCTACACCTTC,CASSNPGFGDYGYTF
TRBJ1-5,TRBV10-3,few,TRBD1,TGTGCCATCAGCAGACAGGGGGCGAATCAGCCCCAGCATTTT,CAISRQGANQPQHF
TRBJ1-2,TRBV12-3/TRBV12-4,-,-,TGTGCCAGCAGTTCCGACACGGACTATGGCTACACCTTC,CASSSDTDYGYTF
TRBJ2-7,TRBV4-1,few,-,TGCGCCAGCAGCCAAGACGGGGGCAGAACTTACGAGCAGTACTTC,CASSQDGGRTYEQYF
TRBJ2-2,TRBV24-1,-,-,TGTGCCACCAGTGAGGCTGGACGATACACCGGGGAGCTGTTTTTT,CATSEAGRYTGELFF
TRBJ2-7,TRBV7-3,-,TRBD1,TGTGCCAGCAGCTGGGGACAGGGGGATTCCGAGCAGTACTTC,CASSWGQGDSEQYF
TRBJ2-1,TRBV7-2,-,TRBD2,TGTGCCAGCAGCCTACAGGGACTAGCGGAACAGCAGTTCTTC,CASSLQGLAEQQFF
TRBJ1-3,TRBV5-8,-,-,TGTGCCAGCAGCTTCCGGACGAATGGAAACACCATATATTTT,CASSFRTNGNTIYF
TRBJ2-3,TRBV4-3,-,-,TGCGCCAGCAGCCAATCCATCGCCAGGGAAATTAGGGGCACAGATACGCAGTATTTT,CASSQSIAREIRGTDTQYF
TRBJ2-3,TRBV5-6,few,TRBD2,TGTGCCAGCAGCTATACTAGCGGGGGGCAGTATTTT,CASSYTSGGQYF
TRBJ2-3,TRBV11-2,few,TRBD2,TGTGCCAGCAGCTTAGAAGGGAGGGTCGGGCTCTCCACAGATACGCAGTATTTT,CASSLEGRVGLSTDTQYF
TRBJ2-7,TRBV9,-,TRBD1,TGTGCCAGCAGCAAGGACAGGGGGCCTCCCTACGAGCAGTACTTC,CASSKDRGPPYEQYF
TRBJ2-1,TRBV20-1,-,-,TGCAGTGCTATGGGTTCGGCGGAGGTCTCCTACAATGAGCAGTTCTTC,CSAMGSAEVSYNEQFF
TRBJ1-6,TRBV12-3/TRBV12-4,few,TRBD1,TGTGCCAGCAGACGCGGGACAGGGGGCTTTAATTCACCCCTCCACTTT,CASRRGTGGFNSPLHF
TRBJ1-4,TRBV29-1,-,TRBD1,TGCAGCGTCCCGGGAACAGGGGGTGAAAAACTGTTTTTT,CSVPGTGGEKLFF
TRBJ2-7,TRBV7-8,-,-,TGTGCCAGCAGCCCCTTACGGGCCGGAGACGAGCAGTACTTC,CASSPLRAGDEQYF